This TCR beta chain was recorded in a study of shared clonotypes between healthy human individuals. Genomic DNA of every subset was divided equally among multiple immunoSEQ plates. Only in-frame clones appear in the TCRdb table, and some are missing; sequencing was by immunoSEQ multiplex PCR. The table includes about 2,100,000 clones, roughly 91% detected once. CD45RO-negative CD8 cells positively selected for CCR7 made up the naive population, which excluded terminally differentiated effector memory CD45RA+ cells. Germline CDR1 reads SGDLS; CDR2 reads YYNGEE. The V end lost 3 bases, the J end lost 4 bases, and 23 bases lay between the germline ends. The CDR3 is 18 residues long.

What was sequenced was naive CD8+ T cells from PBMCs. The sequence derives from a man between 18 and 29 years old in good health. Some clones in this sample may be carry-over from other donors' samples. The chain recombines TRBV9 with TRBJ2-1; D uncertain. CDR3 DNA: TGTGCCAGCAGCGAGGGTCCCTCAGCCGGAGTGGGATACAATGAGCAGTTCTTC. Protein: CASSEGPSAGVGYNEQFF.